This T cell receptor (beta chain) was documented in a study of post-analysis software for immune sequencing data. CDR3 size: 15 residues. CDR1 and CDR2 (germline): MNHEY, SMNVEV (reference sequence). cDNA libraries for TCR beta contained unique molecular identifiers. MiXCR, run by TCRdb on the PCR reads, gives a single entry per CDR3 protein. The sample records roughly 410,000 distinct CDR3 sequences, approximately 33% being singletons. As for this clonotype: Its antigen is unknown. Mismatch with germline at one junction end may stem from a read error.

Whole-study results and caveats: Patients showed TRBV5-6, TRBV5-1 and TRBV20-1 among a few TRBV segments more frequent than in controls.

Source material: blood. The receptor was isolated from a girl aged 5-17 years with multiple sclerosis. The gene calls are TRBV27 and TRBJ2-7; the D gene is possibly TRBD2 (6 bases). CDR3 sequence reads: CASSHKAGSSCEQYF. The CDR3 bases are TGTGCCAGCAGTCACAAGGCGGGGAGCTCCTGCGAGCAGTACTTC.